The 2 T cell receptor beta chains below come from one sample, sequenced in a study of post-analysis software for immune sequencing data (dated by TCRdb to between 2015 and 2017). Preparation of the library involved PCR. The sequencer listed for this sample is Illumina HiSeq 2500. Unique molecular identifiers were incorporated into TCR beta cDNA libraries to reduce PCR and sequencing biases. The public reads were reanalyzed by TCRdb: fastp trimming at Q25, MiXCR alignment, in-frame beta chains only. Records with the same CDR3 protein are collapsed into one entry carrying the most frequent genes and DNA. Within this sample are about 500,000 distinct CDR3 sequences, with over 35% of them counted one time only. The ten largest clones take up around an eighth of the sample. No antigen has been assigned to these receptors. Results and caveats for the whole study, not just this receptor: Four or five TRBV segments, including TRBV5-6, TRBV5-1 and TRBV20-1, were significantly more frequent in patients than controls.

The sample was blood. All receptors derive from a girl between 10 and 17 years old with multiple sclerosis.

This clonotype was seen more than once but under ten times. The rearrangement links TRBV20-1 to TRBJ2-5, with 9 positions matching TRBD2. The CDR3 totals 14 residues. Germline CDR1 and CDR2: DFQATT and SNEGSKA (reference sequence). Germline trimming cut 6 bases from V and 9 bases from J; bases unmatched to any gene: 14. CDR3 residues: CSARTPSGVGAQYF. The CDR3 DNA sequence: TGCAGTGCGCGGACCCCTAGCGGGGTAGGGGCCCAGTACTTC.

This clonotype was counted between two and nine times. The chain uses TRBV5-1 and TRBJ1-2; D is undetermined. The germline gives CDR1 SGHRS, CDR2 YFSETQ. This CDR3 is 13 amino acids long. V was trimmed by 0 bases and J by 4 bases, leaving 7 bases between them. CDR3 region: CASSLEAAYGYTF. The CDR3 DNA is TGCGCCAGCAGCTTGGAGGCAGCCTATGGCTACACCTTC.